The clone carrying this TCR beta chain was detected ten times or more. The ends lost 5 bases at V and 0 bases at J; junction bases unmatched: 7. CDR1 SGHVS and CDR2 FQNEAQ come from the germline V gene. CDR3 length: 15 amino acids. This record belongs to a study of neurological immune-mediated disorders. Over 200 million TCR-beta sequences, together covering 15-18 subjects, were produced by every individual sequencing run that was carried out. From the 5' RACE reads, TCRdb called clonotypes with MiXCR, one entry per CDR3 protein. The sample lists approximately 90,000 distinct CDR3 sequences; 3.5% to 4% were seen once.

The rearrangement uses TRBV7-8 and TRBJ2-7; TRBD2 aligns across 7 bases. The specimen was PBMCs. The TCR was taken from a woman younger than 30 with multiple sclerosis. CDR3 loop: CASSLRGGSSYEQYF. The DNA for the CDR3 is TGTGCCAGCAGCCTACGTGGCGGGAGCTCCTACGAGCAGTACTTC.